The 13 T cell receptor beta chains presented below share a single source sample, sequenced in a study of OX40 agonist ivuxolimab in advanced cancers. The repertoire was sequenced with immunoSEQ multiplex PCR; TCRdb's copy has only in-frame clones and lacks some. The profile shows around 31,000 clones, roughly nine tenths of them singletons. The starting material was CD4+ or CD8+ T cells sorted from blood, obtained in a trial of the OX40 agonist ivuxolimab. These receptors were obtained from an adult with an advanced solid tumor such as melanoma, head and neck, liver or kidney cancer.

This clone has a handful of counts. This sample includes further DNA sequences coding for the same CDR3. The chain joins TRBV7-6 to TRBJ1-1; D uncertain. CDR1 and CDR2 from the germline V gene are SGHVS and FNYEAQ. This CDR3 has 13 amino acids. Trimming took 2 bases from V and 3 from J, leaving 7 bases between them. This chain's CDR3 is CASSLSGDTEAFF. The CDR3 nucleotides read TGTGCCAGCAGCTTAAGCGGGGACACTGAAGCTTTCTTT.

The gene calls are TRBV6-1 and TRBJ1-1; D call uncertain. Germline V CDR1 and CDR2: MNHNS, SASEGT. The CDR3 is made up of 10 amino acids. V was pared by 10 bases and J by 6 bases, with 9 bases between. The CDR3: CATSGAEAFF. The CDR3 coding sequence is TGTGCCACGTCCGGGGCTGAAGCTTTCTTT.

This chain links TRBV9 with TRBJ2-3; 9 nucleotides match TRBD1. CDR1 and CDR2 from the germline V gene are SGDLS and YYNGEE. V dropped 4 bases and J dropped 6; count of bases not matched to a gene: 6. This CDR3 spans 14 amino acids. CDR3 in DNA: TGTGCCAGCAGCCCTCGACAGGGGGTGGATACGCAGTATTTT. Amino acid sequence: CASSPRQGVDTQYF.

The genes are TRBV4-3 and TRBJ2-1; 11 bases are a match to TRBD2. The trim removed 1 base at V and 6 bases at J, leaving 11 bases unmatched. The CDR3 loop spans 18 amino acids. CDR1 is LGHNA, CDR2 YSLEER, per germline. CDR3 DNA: TGCGCCAGCAGCCAAGTCACCGATAGCGGGAGGGGGGTCAATGAGCAGTTCTTC. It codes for CASSQVTDSGRGVNEQFF.

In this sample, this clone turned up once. In DNA form, the CDR3 reads TGTGCCAGCAGCGAGGACGGAACGAACACCGGGGAGCTGTTTTTT. Amino acids: CASSEDGTNTGELFF. V is TRBV9 and J is TRBJ2-2; no clear D gene. Looked up from germline, CDR1 is SGDLS and CDR2 is YYNGEE. V dropped 3 bases and J dropped 0 bases, with 9 bases sitting between them. The CDR3 runs 15 residues.

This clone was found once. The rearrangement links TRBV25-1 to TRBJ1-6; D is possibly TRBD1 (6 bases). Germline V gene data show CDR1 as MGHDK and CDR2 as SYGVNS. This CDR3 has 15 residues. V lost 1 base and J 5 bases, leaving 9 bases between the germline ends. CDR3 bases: TGTGCCAGCAGTGAATGGACAGAGCATAATTCACCCCTCCACTTT. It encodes CASSEWTEHNSPLHF.

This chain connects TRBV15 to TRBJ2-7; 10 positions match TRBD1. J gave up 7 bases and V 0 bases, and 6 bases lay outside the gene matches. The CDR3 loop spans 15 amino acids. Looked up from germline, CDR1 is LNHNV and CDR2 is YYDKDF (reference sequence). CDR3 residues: CATSRDGTGVAEQYF. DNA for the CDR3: TGTGCCACCAGCAGAGATGGGACAGGGGTCGCGGAGCAGTACTTC.

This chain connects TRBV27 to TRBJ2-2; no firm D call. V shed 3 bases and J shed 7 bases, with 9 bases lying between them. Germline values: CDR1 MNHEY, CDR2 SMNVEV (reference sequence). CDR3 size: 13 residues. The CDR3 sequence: CASSFHGLGELFF. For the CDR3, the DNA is TGTGCCAGCAGTTTTCATGGGCTCGGGGAGCTGTTTTTT.

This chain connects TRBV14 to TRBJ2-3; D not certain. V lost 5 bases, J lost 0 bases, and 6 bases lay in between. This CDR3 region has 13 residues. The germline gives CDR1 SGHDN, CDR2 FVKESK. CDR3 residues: CASSARSTDTQYF. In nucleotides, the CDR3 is TGTGCCAGCAGCGCCCGTAGCACAGATACGCAGTATTTT.

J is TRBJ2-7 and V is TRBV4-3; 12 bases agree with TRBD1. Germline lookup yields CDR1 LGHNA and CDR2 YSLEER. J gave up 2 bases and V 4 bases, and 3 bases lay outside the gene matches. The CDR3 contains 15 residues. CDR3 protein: CASSRGTGGPYEQYF. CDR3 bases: TGCGCCAGCAGCCGTGGGACAGGGGGCCCCTACGAGCAGTACTTC.

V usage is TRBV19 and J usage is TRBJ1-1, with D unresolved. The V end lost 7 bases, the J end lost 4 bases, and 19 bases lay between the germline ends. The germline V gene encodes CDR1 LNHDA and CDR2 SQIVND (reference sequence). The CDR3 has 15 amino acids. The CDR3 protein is CASKSSPDMGTEAFF. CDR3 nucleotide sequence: TGTGCCAGTAAGTCCTCCCCAGACATGGGCACTGAAGCTTTCTTT.

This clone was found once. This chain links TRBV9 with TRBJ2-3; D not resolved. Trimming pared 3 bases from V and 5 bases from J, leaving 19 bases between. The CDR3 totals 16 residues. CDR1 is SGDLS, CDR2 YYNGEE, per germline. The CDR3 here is CASSDPEASLRDTQYF. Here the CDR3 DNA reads TGTGCCAGCAGCGACCCCGAAGCCAGCTTACGAGATACGCAGTATTTT.

CDR3 sequence: CASSQVWDNTGELFF. DNA of the CDR3: TGCGCCAGCAGCCAAGTATGGGATAACACCGGGGAGCTGTTTTTT. The chain employs TRBV4-1 and TRBJ2-2; D gene uncertain. The CDR3 length is 15 residues. Per the germline V gene, CDR1 is MGHRA and CDR2 is YSYEKL. Trimming pared 1 base from V and 2 bases from J, leaving 8 bases between.